A selection of T cell receptor beta chains follows, all from one sample in a study of CDR3 diversity in severe acne. TCRdb fed the PCR reads into MiXCR, producing one record per CDR3 protein. This table holds 97,000 or so distinct CDR3 sequences, under 60% found once. The sample was blood. The receptors originated from a male donor with acne. CDR3s include the opening cysteine and the closing phenylalanine or tryptophan. A D gene is named only where the DNA matches it firmly. Rows give clone size only sometimes, using once, few, many, or a class for an expanded clone.

V	J	size	D	DNA	CDR3
TRBV2	TRBJ2-7	once	.	TGTGCCAGCCTGGAGAGTACCATCTCCTACGAGCAGTACTTC	CASLESTISYEQYF
TRBV6-2/TRBV6-3	TRBJ2-7	many	.	TGTGCCAGCACAGAGGGACACGAGCAGTACTTC	CASTEGHEQYF
TRBV7-9	TRBJ1-3	few	.	TGTGCCAGCACCCCCGCCGGGGACCGGAGGGGCGGAATATATTTT	CASTPAGDRRGGIYF
TRBV2	TRBJ1-1	.	.	TGTGCCAGCAGTCGTACAGGGGAAGCTTTCTTT	CASSRTGEAFF
TRBV7-6	TRBJ1-1	.	.	TGTGCCAGCAGTCCGCAATCCGCAGGGAATCCGAACACTGAAGCTTTCTTT	CASSPQSAGNPNTEAFF
TRBV4-2	TRBJ2-6	.	.	TGTGCCAGCAGCCCCGGTAGAGGGGAGACCTCTGGGGCCAACGTCCTGACTTTC	CASSPGRGETSGANVLTF
TRBV29-1	TRBJ2-5	.	.	TGCAGCGCCGCCCAGGGCCTTAACCTGTACCAAGAGACCCAGTACTTC	CSAAQGLNLYQETQYF
TRBV25-1	TRBJ2-2	.	TRBD1	TGTGCCAGCAGTTTATCCGGGACAGGGGGTACCGGGGAGCTGTTTTTT	CASSLSGTGGTGELFF
TRBV29-1	TRBJ2-3	once	TRBD2	TGCAGCCCTCCTCTAGCGGGAGCGGGACGTGATACGCAGTATTTT	CSPPLAGAGRDTQYF
TRBV7-8	TRBJ1-2	.	TRBD1	TGTGCCAGCAGTTATAGACAGGGGATGGATGGCTACACCTTC	CASSYRQGMDGYTF
TRBV5-5	TRBJ2-5	.	TRBD2	TGTGCCAGCAGCTTGGGGACGTCGGGGGGAGAGACCCAGCACTTC	CASSLGTSGGETQHF
TRBV7-9	TRBJ2-7	.	TRBD2	TGTGCCAGCAGCGCCCGGACTAGCGGGATTCCTCCCTACGAGCAGTACTTC	CASSARTSGIPPYEQYF
TRBV13	TRBJ2-2	few	.	TGTGCCAGCAGCTTAGGACGGTTAGAGAACACCGGGGAGCTGTTTTTT	CASSLGRLENTGELFF
TRBV7-2	TRBJ2-7	many	TRBD2	TGTGCCAGCAGCTTCGGACTAGCGGGGTCGAAAGAGCAGTACTTC	CASSFGLAGSKEQYF
TRBV19	TRBJ1-1	.	.	TGTGCCAGTAGCATAGATGCGACAGTGAACACTGAAGCTTTCTTT	CASSIDATVNTEAFF
TRBV6-1	TRBJ2-3	.	.	TGTGCCAGCAGTGCCCACAAAGGGCCAGATACGCAGTATTTT	CASSAHKGPDTQYF
TRBV20-1	TRBJ2-3	.	TRBD2	TGCAGTGCCCTACCGGCTAGCGGGAGTCTCTCAGATACGCAGTATTTT	CSALPASGSLSDTQYF
TRBV5-4	TRBJ2-7	many	TRBD1	TGTGCCAGCAGCTTGGCCCATGGACAGGGATGGAACGAGCAGTACTTC	CASSLAHGQGWNEQYF
TRBV10-2	TRBJ2-2	.	TRBD1	TGTGCCAGCAGTCAGACAGGGGGGAACACCGGGGAGCTGTTTTTT	CASSQTGGNTGELFF
TRBV24-1	TRBJ2-6	.	.	TGTGCCACCAGTGATTCGGGTCTCGCCTACTCTGGGGCCAACGTCCTGACTTTC	CATSDSGLAYSGANVLTF
TRBV9	TRBJ1-1	.	.	TGTGCCAGCAGCGGTACAACAGACACTGAAGCTTTCTTT	CASSGTTDTEAFF
TRBV12-3/TRBV12-4	TRBJ1-2	.	.	TGTGCCAGCAGTTTCGGAGCGAGCGCGGTTGGCTACACCTTC	CASSFGASAVGYTF
TRBV4-1	TRBJ1-2	.	.	TGCGCCAGCAGCCCTCTAGGGGGTGGCTACACCTTC	CASSPLGGGYTF
TRBV6-5	TRBJ2-2	.	.	TGTGCCAGCAGTTACGGATACACCGGGGAGCTGTTTTTT	CASSYGYTGELFF
TRBV5-1	TRBJ2-3	many	TRBD2	TGCGCCTCCCATAGCGGGGGCACAGATACGCAGTATTTT	CASHSGGTDTQYF
TRBV20-1	TRBJ2-7	many	.	TGCAGTGCTAGCTCTGTCTACGAGCAGTACTTC	CSASSVYEQYF
TRBV4-2	TRBJ1-1	.	.	TGTGCCAGCAGCCAAGGATTCGAAGGGGTGACTGAAGCTTTCTTT	CASSQGFEGVTEAFF
TRBV19	TRBJ1-1	many	.	TGTGCCAGTAGTAATACACGGAACACTGAAGCTTTCTTT	CASSNTRNTEAFF
TRBV2	TRBJ1-4	.	TRBD1	TGTGCCAGCAGTGGAGCAGGGGGAATCGGTGAAAAACTGTTTTTT	CASSGAGGIGEKLFF
TRBV4-1	TRBJ1-3	few	.	TGCGCCAGCAGCCAAGTCACTCGTTACTCTGGAAACACCATATATTTT	CASSQVTRYSGNTIYF
TRBV20-1	TRBJ2-1	many	.	TGCAGTGCTAAGCAAACTAGTACCCATGAGCAGTTCTTC	CSAKQTSTHEQFF
TRBV9	TRBJ2-7	.	TRBD2	TGTGCCAGCAGCGTACACGGGACTAGCGGCCCCTACGAGCAGTACTTC	CASSVHGTSGPYEQYF
TRBV5-4	TRBJ2-2	.	.	TGCGCCAGCAGCCAAGAAGGAGGAGCGACCACCGGGGAGCTGTTTTTT	CASSQEGGATTGELFF
TRBV7-9	TRBJ2-2	.	.	TGTGCCGGCTCGGGTTCGAACACCGGGGAGCTGTTTTTT	CAGSGSNTGELFF
TRBV28	TRBJ2-7	.	.	TGTGCCAGCAGTTTACCAGACTTCGCCTACGAGCAGTACTTC	CASSLPDFAYEQYF
TRBV20-1	TRBJ1-2	.	TRBD1	TGCAGTGCTGAGGACAGGCCCTATGGCTACACCTTC	CSAEDRPYGYTF
TRBV7-9	TRBJ2-6	.	.	TGTGCCAGCAGCTTGGTTCCAGGGTCAGGCTCTGGGGCCAACGTCCTGACTTTC	CASSLVPGSGSGANVLTF
TRBV5-4	TRBJ2-1	.	.	TGTGCCAGCAGCTTGACCCGGGGTGAAGAGACCCAGTTCTTC	CASSLTRGEETQFF
TRBV29-1	TRBJ1-2	.	.	TGCAGCGTTGAGACAAGGGGGGTGTATGGCTACACCTTC	CSVETRGVYGYTF
TRBV7-2	TRBJ2-1	.	TRBD2	TGTGCCAGCAGCTTGTGGACTAGCGGGACCGAGCAGTTCTTC	CASSLWTSGTEQFF
TRBV10-2	TRBJ2-1	.	.	TGCGACAGCCGGGACTTTATGAGCTGCTACAATGAGCAGTTCTTC	CDSRDFMSCYNEQFF
TRBV7-2	TRBJ2-1	.	TRBD2	TGTGCCAGCAGCACCCTAGCGGTGGTCTTC	CASSTLAVVF
TRBV10-3	TRBJ2-1	many	TRBD1	TGTGCCATCAGTCCTACAGGGGCTGGAGAGCAGTTCTTC	CAISPTGAGEQFF
TRBV5-1	TRBJ2-3	many	TRBD1	TGCGCCAGCAGCGGGACAGCGGTCACAGATACGCAGTATTTT	CASSGTAVTDTQYF
TRBV7-7	TRBJ2-2	.	.	TGTGCCAGCAGCACCGGCAACTCCGGCGAGGAGCTGTTTTTT	CASSTGNSGEELFF
TRBV12-3/TRBV12-4	TRBJ1-2	.	.	TGTGCCAGCAGTGAGCCGGACAGCTATGGCTACACCTTC	CASSEPDSYGYTF
TRBV25-1	TRBJ2-1	.	TRBD2	TGTGCCAGCACTCCTAGCGGGATTCAGTCAAATGAGCAGTTCTTC	CASTPSGIQSNEQFF
TRBV7-2	TRBJ1-1	few	.	TGTGCCAGCAGCCCATCACAGGGCTTGACCACTGAAGCTTTCTTT	CASSPSQGLTTEAFF
TRBV12-3/TRBV12-4	TRBJ2-3	many	.	TGTGCCAGCAGTTTTGCACGAGATACGCAGTATTTT	CASSFARDTQYF
TRBV5-8	TRBJ2-7	.	.	TGTGCCAGCCGGGTGGGGACCGAGCAGTACTTC	CASRVGTEQYF
TRBV6-5	TRBJ2-3	few	.	TGTGCCAGCAGTTACGCCCGGGACACCAAGTCTAACACAGATACGCAGTATTTT	CASSYARDTKSNTDTQYF
TRBV9	TRBJ2-4	.	.	TGTGCCAGCAGCGTCAGTAGTGGAATTCAGTACTTC	CASSVSSGIQYF
TRBV7-2	TRBJ2-2	many	TRBD1	TGTGCCAGCAGCTTAGGAAGACAGGGTTCCCTGTTTTTT	CASSLGRQGSLFF
TRBV7-9	TRBJ2-1	many	TRBD1	TGTGCCAGCAGCTTACTTAAGAGGACAGGGGTCAACAATGAGCAGTTCTTC	CASSLLKRTGVNNEQFF
TRBV4-1	TRBJ1-3	many	.	TGCGCCAGCAGCCAAGATCTTAGACAGAACCTACTGGGAAACACCATATATTTT	CASSQDLRQNLLGNTIYF
TRBV5-5	TRBJ2-3	many	.	TGTGCCAGCAGCTTGATAACGAACACAGATACGCAGTATTTT	CASSLITNTDTQYF
TRBV2	TRBJ2-5	.	.	TGTGCCAGCAACGGGGAGACCCAGTACTTC	CASNGETQYF
TRBV7-3	TRBJ2-7	.	TRBD2	TGTGCCAGCAGTCAGACCGGGACTAGCGGGACCTACGAGCAGTACTTC	CASSQTGTSGTYEQYF
TRBV11-3	TRBJ1-6	many	.	TGTGCCAGCAGCTACGGACCTAATTCACCCCTCCACTTT	CASSYGPNSPLHF
TRBV4-1	TRBJ1-5	.	TRBD1	TGCGCCAGCAGCCCGGGGACAGACCATCAGCCCCAGCATTTT	CASSPGTDHQPQHF